Below, one T cell receptor beta chain is given with its context. Assay execution proceeded at the deep level. The protocol was immunoSEQ multiplex PCR, while the TCRdb copy is restricted to in-frame clones and leaves out a portion. Of 1,400,000 or so clones in the sample, 98% were seen once. Between the trimmed V and J ends, which lost 4 bases and 5 bases, there was a span of 11 bases. CDR3 length: 13 residues. CDR1 and CDR2 from the germline V gene are LNHNV and YYDKDF (reference sequence). This record belongs to a study of shared clonotypes between healthy human individuals. Researchers partitioned CD4+ cells into CD45RA+ naive and CD45RA-negative memory subsets.

This TCR derives from a man aged 25 to 40 in good health. The sequenced sample was naive CD4+ T cells sorted from blood. The subset here: CD45RA+ positively selected. The gene calls are TRBV15 and TRBJ2-5, with no clear D. The CDR3 reads CATSTNSPETQYF. The DNA of the CDR3 is TGTGCCACCAGCACAAACAGCCCCGAGACCCAGTACTTC. Based on the CDR3 plus reference TRBV15 and TRBJ2-5, the full variable domain is DAMVIQNPRYQVTQFGKPVTLSCSQTLNHNVMYWYQQKSSQAPKLLFHYYDKDFNNEADTPDNFQSRRPNTSFCFLDIRSPGLGDTAMYLCATSTNSPETQYFGPGTRLLVL.